The table lists the clone carrying this TCR beta chain with a count of one. What it binds is not known. This sample stems from a study of T cells and Merkel cell carcinoma outcomes. Points from the study as a whole: In Merkel cell carcinoma, repertoire and T-cell density reportedly predicted outcomes.

Sequenced by immunoSEQ multiplex PCR; TCRdb stores in-frame clones only, minus some. Counted here are some 1,900 clones, 70% to 80% occurring once; the ten biggest clones make up roughly 28%. CDR3 size: 14 residues. V was clipped by 6 bases and J by 0 bases, with 13 bases between them. Germline V lookup: CDR1 SGHDT, CDR2 YYEEEE. This rearrangement joins TRBV5-6 to TRBJ2-7; maybe TRBD1 (5 bases). This clonotype was sampled from a human donor with Merkel cell carcinoma. Sequenced input: tumor tissue from Merkel cell carcinoma. The CDR3 loop reads CASTLGLSSYEQYF. As DNA, the CDR3 is TGTGCCAGCACCCTGGGGCTGTCCTCCTACGAGCAGTACTTC.